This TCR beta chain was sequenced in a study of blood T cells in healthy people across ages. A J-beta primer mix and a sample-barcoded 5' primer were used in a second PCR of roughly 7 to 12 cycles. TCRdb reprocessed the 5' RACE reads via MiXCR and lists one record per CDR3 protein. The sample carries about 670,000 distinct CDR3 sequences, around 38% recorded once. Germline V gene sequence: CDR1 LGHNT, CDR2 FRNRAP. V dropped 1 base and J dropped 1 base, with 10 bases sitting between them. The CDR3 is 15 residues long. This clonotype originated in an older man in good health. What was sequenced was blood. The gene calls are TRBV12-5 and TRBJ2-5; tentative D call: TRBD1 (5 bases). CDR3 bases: TGTGCTAGTGGTTTGGGACATGGGGCCCAAGAGACCCAGTACTTC. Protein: CASGLGHGAQETQYF.